A single sample is the source of the 19 T cell receptor beta chains below, sequenced in a study of OX40 agonist ivuxolimab in advanced cancers. Data came from immunoSEQ multiplex PCR; TCRdb stores just in-frame clones and leaves some out. The sample consists of some 57,000 clones, 80% to 90% of them appearing once. Sample: CD4+ or CD8+ T cells sorted from blood, taken in a trial of the OX40 agonist ivuxolimab. Every receptor here comes from an adult with an advanced solid tumor such as melanoma, head and neck, liver or kidney cancer.

The chain joins TRBV5-1 to TRBJ2-1, with 9 bases matching TRBD1. This CDR3 comprises 16 residues. Germline CDR1 and CDR2: SGHRS and YFSETQ. Trimming took 4 bases from V and 4 from J; bases not matched to a gene: 9. The CDR3 bases are TGCGCCAGCAGCACCGGACAGGGGCTAATGTACAATGAGCAGTTCTTC. Amino acid sequence: CASSTGQGLMYNEQFF. The whole variable domain, filled in from reference TRBV5-1 and TRBJ2-1, reads KAGVTQTPRYLIKTRGQQVTLSCSPISGHRSVSWYQQTPGQGLQFLFEYFSETQRNKGNFPGRFSGRQFSNSRSEMNVSTLELGDSALYLCASSTGQGLMYNEQFFGPGTRLTVL.

The DNA for the CDR3 is TGTTCTAGCGGGAGGGGCCAAGAGACCCAGTACTTC. Residues: CSSGRGQETQYF. The chain combines TRBV2 with TRBJ2-5, with TRBD2 matching over 12 bases. CDR1 and CDR2 (germline): SNHLY, FYNNEI. The CDR3 sequence is 12 residues long.

The chain has TRBV6-1 and TRBJ1-1; no clear D. The V end was cut by 7 bases, the J end by 1 base, with 10 bases between. Looked up from germline, CDR1 is MNHNS and CDR2 is SASEGT. This CDR3 region has 13 residues. Here the CDR3 reads CASKLSGNTEAFF. Written as DNA, the CDR3 is TGTGCCAGCAAGCTGAGTGGGAACACTGAAGCTTTCTTT.

V gene TRBV19 combines with J gene TRBJ2-3; D tentatively reads TRBD1 or TRBD2 (5 bases each). Germline lookup yields CDR1 LNHDA and CDR2 SQIVND (reference sequence). The length of the CDR3 is 15 residues. The V end was cut by 5 bases, the J end by 3 bases, with 15 bases between. The CDR3 DNA is TGTGCCAGTAGTCCGTCTAGTGAGGGGACAGATACGCAGTATTTT. Its translation is CASSPSSEGTDTQYF.

This clone was picked up one time. This sequence joins TRBV7-9 and TRBJ1-5; weak D call: TRBD1 (6 bases). V lost 5 bases to trimming and J lost 0 bases, with 14 bases between them. Looked up from germline, CDR1 is SEHNR and CDR2 is FQNEAQ (reference sequence). This CDR3 has 16 residues. The CDR3 DNA follows: TGTGCCAGCAGCGGGGGCAGCGACCCTAGCAATCAGCCCCAGCATTTT. This translates into CASSGGSDPSNQPQHF.

The J gene is TRBJ2-1, the V gene TRBV5-6; no clear D gene. The CDR3 is 14 residues long. Looked up from germline, CDR1 is SGHDT and CDR2 is YYEEEE. V lost 4 bases and J lost 9, with 17 bases in between. CDR3 sequence: CASSVTTLVAEQFF. The DNA for the CDR3 is TGTGCCAGCAGCGTAACGACTTTGGTAGCTGAGCAGTTCTTC.

CDR3 region: CASSIPTGFGQPQHF. The CDR3 nucleotides are TGTGCCAGTAGTATCCCGACAGGGTTTGGCCAGCCCCAGCATTTT. The V and J genes are TRBV19 and TRBJ1-5, with 7 bases that match TRBD1. V shed 3 bases, J shed 7 bases, and the junction held 9 bases outside the gene matches. CDR3 length equals 15 residues. Germline V lookup: CDR1 LNHDA, CDR2 SQIVND (reference sequence).

The gene calls are TRBV5-1 and TRBJ2-1, with 8 bases identical to TRBD1. The CDR3 is 15 amino acids. Per the germline V gene, CDR1 is SGHRS and CDR2 is YFSETQ. V shed 4 bases, J shed 4 bases, and the junction held 7 bases outside the gene matches. CDR3 coding DNA: TGCGCCAGCAGCCCCGACAGGGGCCTATACAATGAGCAGTTCTTC. Encoded protein: CASSPDRGLYNEQFF.

The chain is built from TRBV5-8 and TRBJ2-1; D gene uncertain. Germline assignment: CDR1 SGHTS and CDR2 YDEGEE. The V end lost 4 bases, the J end lost 10 bases, and 12 bases lay between the germline ends. The CDR3 runs 12 residues. CDR3: CASSLTPLEQFF. CDR3 nucleotides: TGTGCCAGCAGCCTTACTCCCCTGGAGCAGTTCTTC. Combining the CDR3 with reference TRBV5-8 and TRBJ2-1 gives the whole variable domain EAGVTQSPTHLIKTRGQQATLRCSPISGHTSVYWYQQALGLGLQFLLWYDEGEERNRGNFPPRFSGRQFPNYSSELNVNALELEDSALYLCASSLTPLEQFFGPGTRLTVL.

The V gene is TRBV27, the J gene TRBJ2-7, with D perhaps TRBD1 (6 bases). Germline V lookup: CDR1 MNHEY, CDR2 SMNVEV (reference sequence). Between the trimmed V and J ends, which lost 2 bases and 6 bases, there was a span of 14 bases. The CDR3 covers 14 residues. The chain's CDR3 is CASSLLTGVGEQYF. DNA of the CDR3: TGTGCCAGCAGTTTACTGACAGGAGTAGGCGAGCAGTACTTC.

The rearrangement links TRBV28 to TRBJ2-2; possibly TRBD2 for D (6 bases). CDR3 size: 16 residues. The V end lost 1 base, the J end lost 3 bases, and 12 bases lay between the germline ends. The germline V gene has CDR1 MDHEN and CDR2 SYDVKM. The CDR3 DNA reads as TGTGCCAGCAGTTTATATGGCAGGGAGGACACCGGGGAGCTGTTTTTT. Encoded protein: CASSLYGREDTGELFF.

This chain uses TRBV4-1 with TRBJ1-6; TRBD1 matches at 10 bases. The CDR3 runs to 19 residues. CDR1 is MGHRA and CDR2 is YSYEKL in the germline V gene. V shed 2 bases and J 8 bases; nucleotides not matched to a gene: 15. CDR3 nucleotide sequence: TGCGCCAGCAGCCAACCCTCGGGGGACAGGGGAAGAAGGGATTCACCCCTCCACTTT. Amino acids: CASSQPSGDRGRRDSPLHF.

The chain is built from TRBV7-9 and TRBJ1-2; no firm D call. Germline lookup yields CDR1 SEHNR and CDR2 FQNEAQ (reference sequence). The CDR3 consists of 13 residues. The V and J ends lost 2 bases and 6 bases respectively, with 10 bases between them. In nucleotides, the CDR3 is TGTGCCAGCAGCTTATACCAAGGAGATGGCTACACCTTC. As protein: CASSLYQGDGYTF.

V and J are TRBV4-3 and TRBJ2-4; D perhaps matches TRBD1 (8 bases). Germline CDR1 is LGHNA and CDR2 is YSLEER. With 4 bases removed from V and 4 bases from J, the gap between germline ends came to 20 bases. The CDR3 sequence is 17 residues long. CDR3 amino acids: CASSPLPQQGGKNIQYF. In DNA form, the CDR3 reads TGCGCCAGCAGCCCTCTTCCTCAACAGGGGGGGAAAAACATTCAGTACTTC.

This clone was seen a single time. The chain employs TRBV5-4 and TRBJ2-7; a possible D gene is TRBD1 (6 bases). V was pared by 6 bases and J by 5 bases, with 21 bases between. This CDR3 comprises 15 residues. CDR1 is SGHNT, CDR2 YYREEE, per germline (reference sequence). This CDR3 is CASTPPGQRSHEQYF. CDR3 sequence (DNA): TGTGCCAGCACTCCCCCGGGACAAAGGTCCCACGAGCAGTACTTC.

The rearrangement uses TRBV5-1 and TRBJ2-3; maybe TRBD2 (6 bases). Between the trimmed V and J ends, which lost 5 bases and 2 bases, there was a span of 15 bases. Germline CDR1 and CDR2: SGHRS and YFSETQ. The CDR3 is 15 residues long. CDR3 protein: CASRKEGLLTDTQYF. The CDR3 DNA follows: TGCGCCAGCAGAAAGGAGGGCCTGCTCACAGATACGCAGTATTTT.

The chain employs TRBV30 and TRBJ1-1; no definite D call. V was clipped by 1 base and J by 1 base, with 10 bases between them. CDR1 is GTSNPN, CDR2 SVGIG, per germline (reference sequence). This CDR3 has 14 amino acids. As DNA, the CDR3 is TGTGCCTGGAGTGCCGGCAGTCGGAACACTGAAGCTTTCTTT. Its protein product is CAWSAGSRNTEAFF.

This clone turned up a few times. The chain is built from TRBV6-4 and TRBJ1-4; D not certain. This CDR3 is 15 amino acids long. Germline V gives CDR1 MRHNA, CDR2 SNTAGT. V was pared by 2 bases and J by 8 bases, with 15 bases between. CDR3 loop: CASSDGGRTDEKLFF. CDR3 DNA: TGTGCCAGCAGTGACGGAGGGAGGACTGACGAAAAACTGTTTTTT.

The chain combines TRBV6-5 with TRBJ2-7, with no clear D. Germline values: CDR1 MNHEY, CDR2 SVGAGI. The CDR3 is 13 residues long. Trimming took 6 bases from V and 3 from J, leaving 12 bases between them. CDR3 sequence reads: CASSLLLFYEQYF. Here the CDR3 DNA reads TGTGCCAGCAGCCTATTATTATTCTACGAGCAGTACTTC.